This entry lists 27 T cell receptor beta chains sequenced from one sample in a study of CD8 T cells in Susac syndrome. RNA, at about 0.5 to 1 ug, was reverse transcribed with random hexamers. TCRdb independently ran MiXCR on the immunoSEQ multiplex PCR reads; one entry per CDR3 protein. The table records about 250,000 distinct CDR3 sequences, just under 95% of them present only once. What was sequenced was CD4+ T cells from PBMCs. These receptors all stem from a human donor with multiple sclerosis.

The V call is TRBV2, the J call TRBJ2-7, with D perhaps assigned TRBD1 or TRBD2 (5 bases each). Per germline, CDR1 SNHLY and CDR2 FYNNEI. Trimming shortened V by 3 bases and J by 3 bases, and 12 bases separated the two germline ends. CDR3 length equals 14 residues. CDR3 residues: CASSESWGNYEQYV. The DNA of the CDR3 is TGTGCCAGCAGTGAGTCTTGGGGGAACTACGAGCAGTACGTC.

The rearrangement joins TRBV7-2 to TRBJ1-2, with 8 bases lining up with TRBD1. CDR3 size: 14 residues. Per the germline V gene, CDR1 is SGHTA and CDR2 is FQGNSA. J gave up 2 bases and V 3 bases, and 2 bases lay outside the gene matches. Written as DNA, the CDR3 is TGTGCCAGCAGCTTGGACAGGGTGAACTATGGCTACACCTTC. Translating it yields CASSLDRVNYGYTF. Filled out from reference TRBV7-2 and TRBJ1-2, the complete variable domain reads GAGVSQSPSNKVTEKGKDVELRCDPISGHTALYWYRQSLGQGLEFLIYFQGNSAPDKSGLPSDRFSAERTGGSVSTLTIQRTQQEDSAVYLCASSLDRVNYGYTFGSGTRLTVV.

CDR3 amino acids: CASSLAPASASQETQYF. The DNA of the CDR3 is TGCGCCAGCAGCTTGGCCCCGGCTAGCGCCAGTCAAGAGACCCAGTACTTC. V and J are TRBV5-1 and TRBJ2-5, with D possibly being TRBD2 (6 bases). Per the germline V gene, CDR1 is SGHRS and CDR2 is YFSETQ. Trimming left V 0 bases short and J 2 bases short, with 17 bases between. The CDR3 sequence is 17 residues long.

The V call is TRBV7-3, the J call TRBJ2-6, with D unresolved. This CDR3 has 16 amino acids. V was cut by 4 bases and J by 4 bases, with 14 bases left in between. The germline gives CDR1 SGHTA, CDR2 FQGTGA. The CDR3 DNA reads TGTGCCAGCAGCTCCGATCCCGCGGTCGGGGCCAACGTCCTGACTTTC. This translates into CASSSDPAVGANVLTF.

The rearrangement joins TRBV27 to TRBJ2-5; 11 bases align to TRBD2. The CDR3 loop spans 15 amino acids. J gave up 5 bases and V 5 bases, and 7 bases lay outside the gene matches. Germline CDR1 reads MNHEY; CDR2 reads SMNVEV (reference sequence). CDR3 residues: CASSPFGLAGETQYF. In DNA, the CDR3 is TGTGCCAGCAGTCCCTTCGGACTAGCGGGCGAGACCCAGTACTTC.

The genes are TRBV10-3 and TRBJ2-5; 12 bases are shared with TRBD2. This CDR3 contains 14 residues. CDR1 is ENHRY and CDR2 is SYGVKD in the germline V gene. V was clipped by 10 bases and J by 1 base; unmatched bases: 4. CDR3 DNA: TGTGCCACCCGACTAGCGGGGGCCCAAGAGACCCAGTACTTC. Protein product: CATRLAGAQETQYF.

This chain uses TRBV29-1 with TRBJ2-2; 10 positions match TRBD1. CDR3 length equals 13 residues. Unmatched junction bases numbered 3, after V lost 4 bases and J lost 7 bases. Germline loops: CDR1 SQVTM, CDR2 ANQGSEA. CDR3 bases: TGCAGCGTTGCCCGGGACAGGGGCGGGGAGCTGTTTTTT. It translates to CSVARDRGGELFF.

This chain connects TRBV7-2 to TRBJ2-7; D remains ambiguous. The V gene's germline CDR1 is SGHTA and CDR2 FQGNSA. The CDR3 extends over 12 amino acids. The V gene lost 1 base and the J gene lost 4 bases, with 5 bases spanning the gap. CDR3 DNA: TGTGCCAGCAGCTTAGAGAGATACGAGCAGTACGTC. Protein sequence: CASSLERYEQYV.

This chain links TRBV14 with TRBJ2-1, with D maybe TRBD2 (6 bases). The CDR3 is made up of 19 amino acids. Looked up from germline, CDR1 is SGHDN and CDR2 is FVKESK. V dropped 1 base and J dropped 9 bases, with 28 bases sitting between them. The CDR3 here is CASSQVQSGLGTRTVEQFF. CDR3 DNA: TGTGCCAGCAGCCAAGTACAGTCGGGACTGGGGACCCGGACCGTTGAGCAGTTCTTC.

V is TRBV2 and J is TRBJ2-5; perhaps TRBD1 as D (6 bases). This CDR3 has 13 amino acids. The V gene's germline CDR1 is SNHLY and CDR2 FYNNEI. V dropped 2 bases and J dropped 5 bases, with 9 bases sitting between them. CDR3 region: CASSETRGETQYF. Written as DNA, the CDR3 is TGTGCCAGCAGTGAAACCAGGGGTGAGACCCAGTACTTC.

This clonotype was recorded only once. The gene calls are TRBV19 and TRBJ1-2; the match to TRBD1 covers 7 bases. The germline V gene has CDR1 LNHDA and CDR2 SQIVND (reference sequence). The CDR3 sequence is 13 residues long. The J segment lost 11 bases and the V segment lost 5 bases, leaving 11 bases of the junction unmatched. The CDR3 DNA sequence: TGTGCCAGTAGTCCCCGGGACAGTCGGCCGTACACCTTC. Translated: CASSPRDSRPYTF.

The V call is TRBV19, the J call TRBJ2-5; unclear D gene. V lost 3 bases to trimming and J lost 1 base, with 9 bases between them. CDR3 length equals 14 residues. The germline V gene has CDR1 LNHDA and CDR2 SQIVND (reference sequence). CDR3 nucleotide sequence: TGTGCCAGTAGTATTCGATCCTTCCAAGAGACCCAGTACTTC. Encoded protein: CASSIRSFQETQYF.

This chain links TRBV2 with TRBJ2-2; TRBD2 matches 10 bases. The CDR3 has 15 residues. Germline loops: CDR1 SNHLY, CDR2 FYNNEI. Trimming cost V 7 bases and J 4 bases; bases outside gene matches: 6. The chain's CDR3 is CASTSGSVVTGELFF. The CDR3 DNA sequence: TGTGCCAGCACTAGCGGGAGTGTGGTCACCGGGGAGCTGTTTTTT.

The chain combines TRBV5-1 with TRBJ1-1, with D uncertain. The length of the CDR3 is 15 residues. V lost 1 base and J 1 base, leaving 11 bases between the germline ends. Germline loops: CDR1 SGHRS, CDR2 YFSETQ. The CDR3: CASSLMATENTEAFF. The DNA of the CDR3 is TGCGCCAGCAGCTTGATGGCCACCGAGAACACTGAAGCTTTCTTT. Full variable domain (missing parts from reference TRBV5-1 and TRBJ1-1): KAGVTQTPRYLIKTRGQQVTLSCSPISGHRSVSWYQQTPGQGLQFLFEYFSETQRNKGNFPGRFSGRQFSNSRSEMNVSTLELGDSALYLCASSLMATENTEAFFGQGTRLTVV.

The chain has TRBV7-9 and TRBJ2-2; D perhaps matches TRBD2 (6 bases). The CDR3 length is 15 residues. In germline, CDR1 is SEHNR, CDR2 FQNEAQ (reference sequence). The V and J ends lost 5 bases and 6 bases respectively, with 16 bases between them. CDR3 coding DNA: TGTGCCAGCAGCCCCGGAGGGGAGTCCTCCGGGGAGCTGTTTTTT. Translated, it gives CASSPGGESSGELFF.

This clonotype came up once. The gene calls are TRBV18 and TRBJ1-4; D unclear. CDR1 is KGHSH, CDR2 LQKENI, per germline. This CDR3 has 15 residues. With 1 base removed from V and 3 bases from J, the gap between germline ends came to 9 bases. CDR3 in amino acids: CASSPQRQANEKLFF. Written as DNA, the CDR3 is TGTGCCAGCTCACCACAGAGGCAGGCTAATGAAAAACTGTTTTTT.

This chain links TRBV6-1 with TRBJ2-5; perhaps TRBD2 as D (6 bases). The CDR3 consists of 13 residues. Trimming cost V 8 bases and J 5 bases, with 15 bases left between them. Per the germline V gene, CDR1 is MNHNS and CDR2 is SASEGT. Written as DNA, the CDR3 is TGTGCCAGCCGGGGGTCGGGTCGTGAGACCCAGTACTTC. Translating it yields CASRGSGRETQYF.

The rearrangement links TRBV9 to TRBJ2-5; 7 bases align to TRBD1. CDR3 size: 14 residues. The J segment lost 4 bases and the V segment lost 0 bases, leaving 3 bases of the junction unmatched. Germline CDR1 is SGDLS and CDR2 is YYNGEE. The CDR3 sequence: CASSVVPGGETQYF. The CDR3 nucleotides are TGTGCCAGCAGCGTAGTACCAGGGGGAGAGACCCAGTACTTC.

This chain connects TRBV19 to TRBJ1-1; no definite D call. There are 15 residues in the CDR3. Deletions cut 3 bases from V and 4 bases from J, with 15 bases between. Germline loops: CDR1 LNHDA, CDR2 SQIVND (reference sequence). CDR3: CASSIRRSDFTEAFF. The CDR3 DNA reads as TGTGCCAGTAGTATTAGGCGGAGCGATTTCACTGAAGCTTTCTTT.

The CDR3 nucleotides read TGTGCCTGGAGCGGCGGGGTAGGGTACAATGAGCAGTTCTTC. Protein sequence: CAWSGGVGYNEQFF. This chain uses TRBV30 with TRBJ2-1; a possible D gene is TRBD2 (6 bases). Looked up from germline, CDR1 is GTSNPN and CDR2 is SVGIG (reference sequence). The ends were cut back, 3 bases at V and 4 bases at J, with 13 bases in the middle. This CDR3 spans 14 amino acids.

This clonotype was found once. This chain connects TRBV30 to TRBJ1-4; D unclear. The CDR3 consists of 11 residues. Trimming removed 2 bases at V and 9 bases at J, with 7 bases between. Germline CDR1 is GTSNPN and CDR2 is SVGIG (reference sequence). The chain's CDR3 is CAWSHGKKLFF. CDR3 in DNA: TGTGCCTGGAGTCACGGGAAAAAACTGTTTTTT.

V is TRBV18 and J is TRBJ2-3, with TRBD2 as a possible D gene (6 bases). Trimming left V 4 bases short and J 2 bases short, with 19 bases between. CDR1 is KGHSH, CDR2 LQKENI, per germline. The CDR3 consists of 17 residues. CDR3 sequence: CASSLYLSGRATDTQYF. The CDR3 bases are TGTGCCAGCTCACTATACCTGAGCGGGCGGGCCACAGATACGCAGTATTTT.

The chain recombines TRBV7-6 with TRBJ1-1; the D is unclear. V shed 1 base and J shed 6 bases, with 9 bases lying between them. Germline lookup yields CDR1 SGHVS and CDR2 FNYEAQ. The CDR3 is 13 residues long. CDR3 protein: CASSLGTRAEAFF. CDR3 in DNA: TGTGCCAGCAGCTTAGGGACTAGGGCTGAAGCTTTCTTT.

The rearrangement links TRBV28 to TRBJ1-5; D is undetermined. The germline V gene encodes CDR1 MDHEN and CDR2 SYDVKM. V gave up 1 base and J gave up 1 base, with 8 bases separating them. The CDR3 sequence is 15 residues long. The CDR3 nucleotides are TGTGCCAGCAGTTTATCGGACCCGAGCAATCAGCCCCAGCATTTT. Amino acid sequence: CASSLSDPSNQPQHF. The entire variable domain, with the rest obtained from reference TRBV28 and TRBJ1-5, is as follows: DVKVTQSSRYLVKRTGEKVFLECVQDMDHENMFWYRQDPGLGLRLIYFSYDVKMKEKGDIPEGYSVSREKKERFSLILESASTNQTSMYLCASSLSDPSNQPQHFGDGTRLSIL.

This chain connects TRBV5-1 to TRBJ2-3, with 7 bases aligning to TRBD2. From germline, CDR1 is SGHRS and CDR2 YFSETQ. The J segment lost 0 bases and the V segment lost 0 bases, leaving 4 bases of the junction unmatched. The CDR3 sequence is 16 residues long. CDR3 sequence reads: CASSLASGASTDTQYF. In nucleotides, the CDR3 is TGCGCCAGCAGCTTGGCCAGCGGGGCGAGCACAGATACGCAGTATTTT.

The rearrangement joins TRBV18 to TRBJ2-3; D is unclear. Trimming took 3 bases from V and 2 from J, leaving 3 bases between them. From germline, CDR1 is KGHSH and CDR2 LQKENI. CDR3 length: 12 amino acids. The CDR3 loop reads CASSPDTDTQYF. CDR3 DNA: TGTGCCAGCTCACCTGACACAGATACGCAGTATTTT.

The V gene is TRBV7-3, the J gene TRBJ2-2; D ambiguous. The CDR3 runs 14 residues. Germline lookup yields CDR1 SGHTA and CDR2 FQGTGA. V dropped 2 bases and J dropped 5 bases, with 9 bases sitting between them. CDR3 residues: CASSLDVGTGELFF. For the CDR3, the DNA is TGTGCCAGCAGCTTAGATGTTGGGACCGGGGAGCTGTTTTTT.